The T cell receptor beta chain described here comes from a study of breast tumors, draining lymph nodes, adjacent tissues (dated by TCRdb to the mid-2010s). With regard to the full study: The study compared TCR beta repertoires across tumor, adjacent nontumor tissue and axillary lymph nodes from breast cancer patients. The study aimed to assess the relationships and possible T-cell exchange between tumor, surrounding tissue and draining lymph node repertoires in human breast cancer. General findings and caveats noted by the study authors: Tumor and nontumor tissue repertoires were significantly more similar in luminal-like than in basal-like breast cancer. The data were judged consistent with most tumor T cells deriving from the lymph node and then expanding within tumor tissue. Tumor T-cell repertoires showed less diversity than lymph node repertoires and more diversity than nontumor tissue repertoires, and tumor T-cell repertoires showed preferential V and J gene usage. The conclusion that tumor T cells originate in lymph nodes was framed as consistent with a hypothesis rather than directly demonstrated.

Sequencer: Illumina HiSeq 2000. TCR beta chain libraries were generated through multiplex PCR amplification. The amplified TCR beta chain products were analyzed by high-throughput sequencing. The public reads were reanalyzed by TCRdb: fastp trimming at Q25, MiXCR alignment, in-frame beta chains only. Every CDR3 protein is listed once, alongside the most common genes and DNA of its rows. The sample yields 180,000 or so distinct CDR3 sequences; around a third were counted once. Roughly 4% of the sample goes to the ten largest clones. As concerns this clonotype: Its antigen is still unknown. Within one base of it there is no much larger clone, and no base qualities were kept.

Lymph node samples came from the axillary draining lymph nodes of breast cancer patients. Relative to germline, V is 5 bases shorter and J is 2 bases shorter, with 20 bases between their ends. CDR1 and CDR2 are read off the germline V gene as SGDLS and YYNGEE. Taken from cysteine to phenylalanine, the CDR3 has 17 residues. The kept DNA is CDR3 alone, 51 bases in frame from the first base. The chain joins TRBV9 to TRBJ2-1; the D gene is perhaps TRBD1, from 5 matching bases. The sequenced sample consisted of axillary lymph node tissue. The TCR originated in a female donor with breast cancer. Some clones in this sample may be carry-over from other donors' samples. The CDR3 protein: CASSARGIRGTYNEQFF. The nucleotides read TGTGCCAGCAGTGCTAGGGGCATACGTGGCACCTACAATGAGCAGTTCTTC.